The rows below give T cell receptor beta chains drawn from one sample of a study of T cells after posttransplantation cyclophosphamide. Only in-frame clones appear in the TCRdb table, and some are missing; sequencing was by immunoSEQ multiplex PCR. This sample has 1,500 or so clones, with roughly 80% found just once. Here the sequenced sample was CD4+ T cells sorted from PBMCs, taken after allogeneic stem cell transplant with posttransplant cyclophosphamide. These receptors all stem from a male patient in his fifties who received an allogeneic stem cell transplant from an unrelated donor, was CMV-positive, and had acute GVHD only. Some T cells may be the graft donor's. Both conserved end residues are part of each CDR3. The D gene is left open where the match is weak. A row's size may be missing; if present it is once, few, many or a size class.

TRBJ1-2,once,NA,TRBV5-1,CASSLSSRVDPHGYTF,TGCGCCAGCAGCTTGTCGAGCAGGGTTGATCCCCATGGCTACACCTTC
TRBJ1-5,NA,TRBD1,TRBV30,CAWASGGEQPQHF,TGTGCCTGGGCTTCAGGGGGAGAGCAGCCCCAGCATTTT
TRBJ1-4,NA,NA,TRBV18,CASSFKSPTNEKLFF,TGTGCCAGCTCATTCAAGAGTCCAACTAATGAAAAACTGTTTTTT
TRBJ2-5,NA,TRBD2,TRBV7-2,CASSLARRTSGYQETQYF,TGTGCCAGCAGCTTAGCGCGGAGGACTAGCGGGTACCAAGAGACCCAGTACTTC
TRBJ2-5,NA,TRBD2,TRBV5-1,CASSLSGGDPYQETQYF,TGCGCCAGCAGCCTGAGCGGGGGGGACCCGTACCAAGAGACCCAGTACTTC
TRBJ2-7,NA,TRBD1,TRBV7-2,CASSFERTGGSYEQYF,TGTGCCAGCAGCTTCGAAAGGACAGGGGGCTCGTACGAGCAGTACTTC
TRBJ2-4,NA,TRBD1,TRBV2,CASSEASTGALAKNIQYF,TGTGCCAGCAGTGAAGCTTCGACAGGGGCCTTAGCCAAAAACATTCAGTACTTC
TRBJ2-3,NA,NA,TRBV28,CASRARDTQYF,TGTGCCAGCAGAGCTCGGGATACGCAGTATTTT
TRBJ1-2,NA,TRBD1,TRBV19,CASSKQGGQYGYTF,TGTGCCAGTAGTAAACAAGGGGGACAGTATGGCTACACCTTC
TRBJ1-4,NA,TRBD1,TRBV2,CAGQQGINEKLFF,TGTGCCGGACAACAGGGGATCAATGAAAAACTGTTTTTT
TRBJ2-3,NA,TRBD1,TRBV30,CAWSRGTGEADTQYF,TGTGCCTGGAGTCGAGGGACAGGGGAGGCAGATACGCAGTATTTT
TRBJ2-7,NA,TRBD1,TRBV29-1,CSAKQGDGEQYF,TGCAGCGCCAAACAGGGGGACGGTGAGCAGTACTTC
TRBJ2-6,NA,NA,TRBV10-3,CTISAGASGANVLTF,TGTACCATCAGTGCAGGGGCGAGCGGGGCCAACGTCCTGACTTTC
TRBJ2-1,NA,TRBD2,TRBV19,CASSLSGTTDNEQFF,TGTGCCAGTAGTCTCTCAGGGACTACCGACAATGAGCAGTTCTTC
TRBJ1-2,NA,NA,TRBV15,CATSSLPGGGGYTF,TGTGCCACCAGCAGCCTACCGGGGGGGGGTGGCTACACCTTC
TRBJ2-4,NA,TRBD1,TRBV27,CASSLLQGGAKNIQYF,TGTGCCAGCAGTTTATTACAGGGGGGAGCCAAAAACATTCAGTACTTC
TRBJ2-7,NA,NA,TRBV2,CASTDTSSYEQYF,TGTGCCAGCACAGACACCAGCTCCTACGAGCAGTACTTC
TRBJ2-2,NA,NA,TRBV21-1,CASSFDRGRHTGELFF,TGTGCCAGCAGCTTTGACAGGGGCCGCCACACCGGGGAGCTGTTTTTT
TRBJ2-7,NA,NA,TRBV5-1,CASSLGGYQHEQYF,TGCGCCAGCAGCTTGGGAGGGTATCAACACGAGCAGTACTTC
TRBJ1-5,NA,NA,TRBV7-2,CASSLVGGQGPNQPQHF,TGTGCCAGCAGCTTAGTGGGGGGTCAGGGACCTAATCAGCCCCAGCATTTT
TRBJ2-2,NA,TRBD2,TRBV19,CASKRGDTGELFF,TGTGCCAGTAAGCGGGGGGACACCGGGGAGCTGTTTTTT